Sequencing of this TCR beta chain was carried out in a study of cytomegalovirus exposure and HLA in healthy donors. CDR1 and CDR2 (germline): SGHRS, YFSETQ. The CDR3 loop spans 14 amino acids. J lost 5 bases, V lost 4 bases, and 4 bases had no gene match. In the PCR, 60 Vbeta and 13 Jbeta primers were used. Generated by immunoSEQ multiplex PCR, the TCRdb table keeps only in-frame clones and is missing some. Of about 120,000 clones listed, roughly 77% are singletons. Notes on this clone: The antigen is unknown.

General study results and limits: Most CMV-associated TCR beta chains were later found to appear HLA-restricted.

This TCR was recovered from a man between 50 and 59 years old in good health and CMV-seropositive. The gene calls are TRBV5-1 and TRBJ2-3; 10 bases map to TRBD1. The sample comprised PBMCs. CDR3 region: CASSQTGGRDTQYF. As DNA, the CDR3 is TGCGCCAGCAGCCAGACAGGGGGCAGAGATACGCAGTATTTT. The full variable domain, with the rest looked up from reference TRBV5-1 and TRBJ2-3, is KAGVTQTPRYLIKTRGQQVTLSCSPISGHRSVSWYQQTPGQGLQFLFEYFSETQRNKGNFPGRFSGRQFSNSRSEMNVSTLELGDSALYLCASSQTGGRDTQYFGPGTRLTVL.